The entry below gives a single TCR beta chain sequence along with its context. What it binds is unknown. The V gene's germline CDR1 is SQVTM and CDR2 ANQGSEA. The CDR3 runs to 13 residues. J gave up 6 bases and V 8 bases, and 8 bases lay outside the gene matches. Produced via immunoSEQ multiplex PCR; TCRdb's table is partial and in-frame only. The sample has about 78,000 clones, 85% to 95% seen once. The source of the sample is a study of OX40 agonist ivuxolimab in advanced cancers. About the research overall: Every 2 weeks, ivuxolimab was infused into the patients intravenously at between 0.01 and 10 mg/kg. Findings and caveats of the study: There was clonal expansion of CD4+ and CD8+ blood T cells by week 6 at 0.1 to 3.0 mg/kg.

The clonotype was recovered from an adult with an advanced solid tumor such as melanoma, head and neck, liver or kidney cancer. The sample in question was CD4+ or CD8+ T cells sorted from blood, obtained in a trial of the OX40 agonist ivuxolimab. The genes are TRBV29-1 and TRBJ1-1; TRBD1 agrees at 11 bases. The CDR3 protein is CSTQVGQGAEAFF. The DNA for the CDR3 is TGCAGCACCCAAGTGGGACAGGGGGCTGAAGCTTTCTTT.